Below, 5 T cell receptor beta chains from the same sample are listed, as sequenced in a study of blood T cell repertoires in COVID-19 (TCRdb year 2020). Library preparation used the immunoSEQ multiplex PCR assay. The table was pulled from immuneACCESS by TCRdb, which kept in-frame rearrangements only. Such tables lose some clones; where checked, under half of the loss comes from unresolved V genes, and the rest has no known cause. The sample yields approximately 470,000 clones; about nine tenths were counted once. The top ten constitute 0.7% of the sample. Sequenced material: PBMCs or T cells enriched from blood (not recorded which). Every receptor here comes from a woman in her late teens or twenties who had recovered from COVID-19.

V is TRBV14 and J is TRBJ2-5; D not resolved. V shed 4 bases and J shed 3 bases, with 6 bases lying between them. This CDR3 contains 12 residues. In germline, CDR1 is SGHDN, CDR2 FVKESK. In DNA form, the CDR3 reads TGTGCCAGCAGCCTTCGGGAAGAGACCCAGTACTTC. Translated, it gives CASSLREETQYF.

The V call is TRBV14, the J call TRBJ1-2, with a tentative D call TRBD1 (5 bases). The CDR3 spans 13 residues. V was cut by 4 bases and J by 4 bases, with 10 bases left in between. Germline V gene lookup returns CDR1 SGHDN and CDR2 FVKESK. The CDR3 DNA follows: TGTGCCAGCAGCCGGAGGGGACGCTATGGCTACACCTTC. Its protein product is CASSRRGRYGYTF.

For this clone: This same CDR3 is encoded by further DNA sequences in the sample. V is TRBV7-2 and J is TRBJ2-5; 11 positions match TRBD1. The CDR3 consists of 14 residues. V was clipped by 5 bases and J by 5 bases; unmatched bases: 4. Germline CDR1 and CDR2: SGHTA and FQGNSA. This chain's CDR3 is CASSPDRGRETQYF. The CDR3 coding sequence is TGTGCCAGCAGCCCGGACAGGGGGCGGGAGACCCAGTACTTC.

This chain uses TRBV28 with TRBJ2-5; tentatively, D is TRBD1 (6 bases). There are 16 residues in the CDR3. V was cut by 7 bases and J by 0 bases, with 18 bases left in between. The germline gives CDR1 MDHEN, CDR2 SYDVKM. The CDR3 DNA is TGTGCCAGCACTCCGTACCTGGACAGTAACCAAGAGACCCAGTACTTC. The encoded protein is CASTPYLDSNQETQYF.

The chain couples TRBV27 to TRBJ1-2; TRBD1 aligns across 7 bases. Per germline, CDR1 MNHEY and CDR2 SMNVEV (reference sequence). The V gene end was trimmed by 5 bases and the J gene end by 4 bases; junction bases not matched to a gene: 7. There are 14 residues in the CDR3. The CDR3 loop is CASSPDRDSYGYTF. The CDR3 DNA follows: TGTGCCAGCAGTCCCGACAGGGATTCCTATGGCTACACCTTC.